This entry describes one T cell receptor (beta chain). Trimming removed 7 bases from V and 2 bases from J, with 20 bases in between. The CDR3 is 16 amino acids. This table comes from immunoSEQ multiplex PCR, and its TCRdb copy is limited to in-frame clones, with some not included. The profile shows 96,000 or so clones, almost 90% of them singletons. This entry belongs to a study of T cell responses to AZD1222 COVID-19 vaccine. The input for sequencing was peripheral blood, taken on day 0 of AZD1222 vaccination. The chain combines TRBV23-1 with TRBJ2-5; a possible D gene is TRBD1 (7 bases). TRBV23-1 is sorted into the ORF group, with uncertain function. The TCR originated in an adult in good health. CDR3 protein: CASTSMEGRGQETQYF. In DNA form, the CDR3 reads TGCGCCAGCACAAGTATGGAGGGCAGGGGGCAAGAGACCCAGTACTTC.